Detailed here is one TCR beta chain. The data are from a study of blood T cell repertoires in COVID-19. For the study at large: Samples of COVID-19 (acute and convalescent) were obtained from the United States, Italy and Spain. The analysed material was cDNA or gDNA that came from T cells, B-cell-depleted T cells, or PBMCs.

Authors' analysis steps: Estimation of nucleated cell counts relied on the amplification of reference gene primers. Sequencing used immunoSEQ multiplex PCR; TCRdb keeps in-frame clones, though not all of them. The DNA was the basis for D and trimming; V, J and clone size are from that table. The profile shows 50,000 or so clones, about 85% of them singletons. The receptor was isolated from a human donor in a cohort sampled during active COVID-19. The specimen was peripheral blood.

CDR3 nucleotides: TGTGCCTGGAGACACCCCTCTGGAAACACCATATATTTT. Its protein product is CAWRHPSGNTIYF. The chain joins TRBV30 to TRBJ1-3; the D is unclear. V gave up 3 bases and J gave up 0 bases, with 6 bases separating them. The CDR3 runs to 13 residues. Per germline, CDR1 GTSNPN and CDR2 SVGIG (reference sequence).